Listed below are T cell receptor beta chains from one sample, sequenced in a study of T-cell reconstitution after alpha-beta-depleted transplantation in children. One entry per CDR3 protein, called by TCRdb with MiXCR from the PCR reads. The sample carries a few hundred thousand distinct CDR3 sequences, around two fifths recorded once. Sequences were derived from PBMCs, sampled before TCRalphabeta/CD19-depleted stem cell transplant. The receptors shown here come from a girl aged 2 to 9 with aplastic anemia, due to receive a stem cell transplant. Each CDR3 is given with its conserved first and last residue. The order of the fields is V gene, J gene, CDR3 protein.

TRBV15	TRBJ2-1	CATSSLDHSRYNEQFF
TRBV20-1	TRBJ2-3	CSARPPGGRAGTDTQYF
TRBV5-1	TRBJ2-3	CASSPDYTDTQYF
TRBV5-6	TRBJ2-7	CASSLTGYSGEQYF
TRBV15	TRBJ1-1	CATSRDGSGVTEAFF
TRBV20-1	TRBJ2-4	CSARALDIQYF
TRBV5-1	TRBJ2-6	CASSLDGGYSGANVLTF
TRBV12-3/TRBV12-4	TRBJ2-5	CASSPGHRYQETQYF
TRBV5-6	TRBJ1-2	CASLNFGATVWNYGYTF
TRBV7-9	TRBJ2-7	CASSLDYYEQYF
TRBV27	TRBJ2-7	CASSGGGWYEQYF
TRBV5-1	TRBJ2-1	CASSYPSGSGYNEQFF
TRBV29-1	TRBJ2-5	CSVDGVGLGETQYF
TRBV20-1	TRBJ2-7	CSAELPGAYEQYF
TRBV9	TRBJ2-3	CASSERPQTDTQYF
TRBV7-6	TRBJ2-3	CASSLDLTSGLDTQYF
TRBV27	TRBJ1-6	CASAWGQTGNSPLHF
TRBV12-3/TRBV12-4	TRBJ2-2	CASSLNPDNGELFF
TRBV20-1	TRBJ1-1	CSVQANTEAFF
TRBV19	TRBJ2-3	CASSSRRDTGTDTQYF
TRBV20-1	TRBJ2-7	CSANGDSDYEQYF
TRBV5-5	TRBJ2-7	CASSLTGQGGEQYF
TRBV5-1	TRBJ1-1	CASSPSQGMNTEAFF
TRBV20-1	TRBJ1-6	CSARGQTTRDNSPLHF
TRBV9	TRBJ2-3	CASSEWDTPDTQYF
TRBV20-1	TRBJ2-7	CSARGPQAGLGEQYF
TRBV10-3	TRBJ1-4	CAISEGPPGGAANEKLFF
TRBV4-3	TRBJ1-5	CASSQTWRSFNQPQHF
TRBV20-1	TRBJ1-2	CSARDTTNRDYGYTF
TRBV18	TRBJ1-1	CASSPWEVAEAFF
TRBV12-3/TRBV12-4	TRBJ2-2	CASRDYTGELFF
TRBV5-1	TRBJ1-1	CASSLESTGSDTEAFF
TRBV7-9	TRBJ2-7	CASSSTVGLASYEQYF
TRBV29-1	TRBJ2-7	CSVGTKSYEQYF
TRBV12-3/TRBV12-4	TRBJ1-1	CASSLRQGMNTEAFF
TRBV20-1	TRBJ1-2	CSAQGYGYTF
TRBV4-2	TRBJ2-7	CASSPGLAIPGEQYF
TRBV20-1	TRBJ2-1	CSARDRKGGNEQFF
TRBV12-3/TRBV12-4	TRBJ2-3	CASSLTPVIAGSTDTQYF
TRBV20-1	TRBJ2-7	CSDSDFTSGDYEQYF
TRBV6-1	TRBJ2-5	CASTPGGGEQETQYF
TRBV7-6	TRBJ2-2	CASSLTTEGAGELFF
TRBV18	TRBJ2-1	CASSPGLAGVSYNEQFF
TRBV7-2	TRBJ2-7	CASSLGGVHIGYEQYF
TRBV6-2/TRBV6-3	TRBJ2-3	CASSPGSPTDTQYF
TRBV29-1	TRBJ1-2	CSADWAQGRPGGYGYTF
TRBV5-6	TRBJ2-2	CASSLGPVRGAGELFF